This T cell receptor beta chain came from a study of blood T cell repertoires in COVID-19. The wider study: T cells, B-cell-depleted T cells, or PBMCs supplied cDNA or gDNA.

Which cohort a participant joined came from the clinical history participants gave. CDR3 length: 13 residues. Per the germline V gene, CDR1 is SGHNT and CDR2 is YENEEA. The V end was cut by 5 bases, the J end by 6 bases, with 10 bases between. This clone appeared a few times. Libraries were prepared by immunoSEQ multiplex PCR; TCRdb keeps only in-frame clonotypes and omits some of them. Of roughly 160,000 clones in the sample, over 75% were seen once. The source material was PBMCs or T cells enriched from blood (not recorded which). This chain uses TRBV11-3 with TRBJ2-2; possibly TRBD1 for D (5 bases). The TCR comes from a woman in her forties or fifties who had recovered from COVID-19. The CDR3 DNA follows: TGTGCCAGCAGCCCCCAGGGCCCCGGGGAGCTGTTTTTT. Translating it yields CASSPQGPGELFF.